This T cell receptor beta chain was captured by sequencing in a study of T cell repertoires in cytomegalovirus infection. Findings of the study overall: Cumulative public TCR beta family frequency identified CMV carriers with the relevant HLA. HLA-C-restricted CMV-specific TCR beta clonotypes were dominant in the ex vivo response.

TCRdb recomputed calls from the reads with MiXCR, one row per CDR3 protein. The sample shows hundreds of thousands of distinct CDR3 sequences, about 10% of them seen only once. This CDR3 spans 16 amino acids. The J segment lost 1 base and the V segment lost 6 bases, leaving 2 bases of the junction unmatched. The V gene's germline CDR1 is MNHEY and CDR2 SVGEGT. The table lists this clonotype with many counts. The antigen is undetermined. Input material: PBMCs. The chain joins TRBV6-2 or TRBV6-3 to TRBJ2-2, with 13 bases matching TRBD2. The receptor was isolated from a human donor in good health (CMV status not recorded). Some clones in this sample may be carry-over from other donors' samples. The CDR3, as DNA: TGTGCCAGCAGACGGACTAGCGGGGGGAACACCGGGGAGCTGTTTTTT. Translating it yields CASRRTSGGNTGELFF.